A selection of T cell receptor beta chains follows, all from one sample in a study of blood T cell repertoires in COVID-19. Libraries were prepared by immunoSEQ multiplex PCR; TCRdb keeps only in-frame clonotypes and omits some of them. The sample lists fewer than 30,000 clones, 84% occurring once. Material: peripheral blood. These receptor sequences come from a man in his sixties or seventies with active COVID-19. Each CDR3 is given with its conserved first and last residue. D genes are given only for firm matches. Size is stated for part of the rows, as once, few or many counts, or as a class when the clone is expanded.

>14|TRBJ1-5|NA|TRBD1|TRBV6-5
TGTGCCAGCAGGCGACAGGGTAGCAATCAGCCCCAGCATTTT
CASRRQGSNQPQHF
>12|TRBJ1-3|NA|NA|TRBV29-1
TGCAGCTTTCTAACAGGGGGAAACACCATATATTTT
CSFLTGGNTIYF
>13|TRBJ2-1|few|NA|TRBV28
TGTGCCAGCAGTCCCCCCCAGCGCAATGAGCAGTTCTTC
CASSPPQRNEQFF
>15|TRBJ2-4|NA|TRBD1|TRBV7-8
TGTGCCAGCAGCACCCCGGGACAGACGGCCAAAATTCAGTACTTC
CASSTPGQTAKIQYF
>13|TRBJ2-7|NA|NA|TRBV2
TGTGCCAGCAGTGAATGGACAACCTACGAGCAGTACTTC
CASSEWTTYEQYF
>15|TRBJ2-3|NA|TRBD2|TRBV9
TGTGCCAGCAGCGTAGCGGGGGGGCAGGGAGATACGCAGTATTTT
CASSVAGGQGDTQYF
>16|TRBJ1-5|few|NA|TRBV19
TGTGCCAGTAGTATAGCCAACAGGGTCGGGGATCAGCCCCAGCATTTT
CASSIANRVGDQPQHF
>12|TRBJ1-4|NA|NA|TRBV5-3
TGTGCCAGACTGGGACTCCTTGAAAAACTGTTTTTT
CARLGLLEKLFF
>15|TRBJ2-5|NA|TRBD1|TRBV30
TGTGCCTGGAACTATGGGGACAGACGACAAGAGACCCAGTACTTC
CAWNYGDRRQETQYF
>15|TRBJ1-2|NA|TRBD1|TRBV7-9
TGTGCCAGCAGCACCCGGACAGGGGTGGGCTATGGCTACACCTTC
CASSTRTGVGYGYTF
>14|TRBJ2-5|once|NA|TRBV19
TGTGCCAGTAGTGCCCTCGGACTCCAAGGGACCCAGTACTTC
CASSALGLQGTQYF
>18|TRBJ2-3|few|TRBD2|TRBV7-2
TGTGCCAGCAGCTCCACGGGGACTAGCGGAGCAAGCACAGATACGCAGTATTTT
CASSSTGTSGASTDTQYF
>12|TRBJ1-1|NA|TRBD1|TRBV29-1
TGCAGCGTCGGACAGGGGGCTCCTGAAGCTTTCTTT
CSVGQGAPEAFF
>15|TRBJ2-7|NA|NA|TRBV15
TGTGCCACCAGCAGAGCACCGGACAGCTCCTACGAGCAGTACTTC
CATSRAPDSSYEQYF